This TCR beta chain was retrieved from a study of control samples from healthy donors and cancer patients. Germline trimming cut 5 bases from V and 6 bases from J; bases unmatched to any gene: 9. The CDR3 sequence is 15 residues long. CDR1 and CDR2 from the germline V gene are LNHNV and YYDKDF (reference sequence). TCRdb's table, derived via immunoSEQ multiplex PCR, lists solely in-frame clones and lacks some. The sample contains some 150,000 clones, approximately 94% of which appear only once. This TCR came from a man between 60 and 70 years old with colorectal cancer. The sequenced sample consisted of PBMCs. The chain is built from TRBV15 and TRBJ1-2, with 10 bases lining up with TRBD1. CDR3 region: CATSPPGTGVHGYTF. The CDR3 DNA sequence: TGTGCCACCAGCCCCCCCGGGACAGGGGTCCATGGCTACACCTTC.